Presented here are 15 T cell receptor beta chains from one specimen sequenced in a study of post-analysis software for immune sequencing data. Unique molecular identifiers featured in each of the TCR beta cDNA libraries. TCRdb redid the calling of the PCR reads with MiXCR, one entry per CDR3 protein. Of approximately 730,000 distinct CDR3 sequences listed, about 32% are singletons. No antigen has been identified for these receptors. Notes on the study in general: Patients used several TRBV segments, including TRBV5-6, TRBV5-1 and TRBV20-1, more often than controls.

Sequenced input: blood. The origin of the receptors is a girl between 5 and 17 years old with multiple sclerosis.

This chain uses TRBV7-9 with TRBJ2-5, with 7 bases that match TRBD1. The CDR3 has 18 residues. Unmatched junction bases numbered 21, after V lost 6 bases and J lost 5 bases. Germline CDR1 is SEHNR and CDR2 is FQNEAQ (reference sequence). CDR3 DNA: TGTGCCAGCAGTACCTCTACACCAGGGGGAGTCAATGCCGAGACCCAGTACTTC. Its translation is CASSTSTPGGVNAETQYF.

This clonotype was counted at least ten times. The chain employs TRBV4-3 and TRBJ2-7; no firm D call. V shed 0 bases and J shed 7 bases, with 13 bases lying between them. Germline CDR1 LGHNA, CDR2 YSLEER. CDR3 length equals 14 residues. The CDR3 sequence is CASSQEGHLREQYF. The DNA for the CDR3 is TGCGCCAGCAGCCAAGAAGGGCACCTCAGGGAGCAGTACTTC.

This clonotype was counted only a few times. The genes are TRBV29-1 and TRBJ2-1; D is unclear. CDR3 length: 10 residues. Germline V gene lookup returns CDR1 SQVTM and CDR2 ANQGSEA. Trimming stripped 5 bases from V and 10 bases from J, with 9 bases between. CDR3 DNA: TGCAGCGTTAAACGGCGGGAGCAGTTCTTC. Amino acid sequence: CSVKRREQFF.

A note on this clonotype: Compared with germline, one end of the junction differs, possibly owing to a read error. In DNA form, the CDR3 reads TGCAGTGTTAGAGGGGGACTAGCGGGAGGGGCCTACAATGAGCAGTTCTTC. It translates to CSVRGGLAGGAYNEQFF. The chain has TRBV20-1 and TRBJ2-1; TRBD2 matches at 16 bases. The CDR3 length is 17 residues. CDR1 is DFQATT, CDR2 SNEGSKA, per germline (reference sequence).

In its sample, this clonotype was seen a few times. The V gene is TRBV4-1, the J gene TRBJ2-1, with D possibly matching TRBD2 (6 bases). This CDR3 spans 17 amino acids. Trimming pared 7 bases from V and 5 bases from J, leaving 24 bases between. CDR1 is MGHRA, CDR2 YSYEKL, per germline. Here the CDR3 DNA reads TGCGCCAGCACCCTCAAAGGAGGGTCGACGGCGGACAATGAGCAGTTCTTC. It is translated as CASTLKGGSTADNEQFF.

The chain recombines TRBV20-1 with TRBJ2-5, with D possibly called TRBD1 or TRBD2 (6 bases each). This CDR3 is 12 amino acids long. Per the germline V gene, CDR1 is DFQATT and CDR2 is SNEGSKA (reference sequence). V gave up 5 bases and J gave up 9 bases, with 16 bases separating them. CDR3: CSAEIRGEAQYF. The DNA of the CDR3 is TGCAGTGCTGAAATTAGGGGGGAGGCCCAGTACTTC.

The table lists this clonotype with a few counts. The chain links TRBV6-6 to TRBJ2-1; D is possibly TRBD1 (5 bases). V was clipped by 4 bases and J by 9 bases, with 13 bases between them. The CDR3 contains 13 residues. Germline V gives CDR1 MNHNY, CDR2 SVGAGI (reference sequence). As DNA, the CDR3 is TGTGCCAGCAGTTCGACAGTGTTTGTTGAGCAGTTCTTC. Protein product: CASSSTVFVEQFF.

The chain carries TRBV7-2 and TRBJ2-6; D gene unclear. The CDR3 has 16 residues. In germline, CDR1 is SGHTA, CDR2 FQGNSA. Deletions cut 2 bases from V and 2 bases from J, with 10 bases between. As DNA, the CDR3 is TGTGCCAGCAGCTTAATTGGGAACCCTGGGGCCAACGTCCTGACTTTC. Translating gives CASSLIGNPGANVLTF.

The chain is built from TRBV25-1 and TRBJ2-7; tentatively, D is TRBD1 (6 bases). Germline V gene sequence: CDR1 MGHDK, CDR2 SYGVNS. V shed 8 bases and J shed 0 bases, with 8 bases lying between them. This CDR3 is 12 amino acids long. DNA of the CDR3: TGTGCCAGCCAGGGGAACTCCTACGAGCAGTACTTC. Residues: CASQGNSYEQYF.

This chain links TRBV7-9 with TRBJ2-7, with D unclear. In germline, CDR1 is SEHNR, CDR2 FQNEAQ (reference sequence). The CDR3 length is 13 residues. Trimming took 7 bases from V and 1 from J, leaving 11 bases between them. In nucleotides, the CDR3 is TGTGCCAGCAACGGGCCGTATTCCTACGAGCAGTACTTC. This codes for CASNGPYSYEQYF.

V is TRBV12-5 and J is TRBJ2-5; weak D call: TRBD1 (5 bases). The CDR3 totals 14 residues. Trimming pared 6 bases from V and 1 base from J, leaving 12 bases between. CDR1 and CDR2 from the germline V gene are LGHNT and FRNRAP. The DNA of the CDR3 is TGTGCTAGTGGGGGGCTGCCAATCCAAGAGACCCAGTACTTC. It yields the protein CASGGLPIQETQYF.

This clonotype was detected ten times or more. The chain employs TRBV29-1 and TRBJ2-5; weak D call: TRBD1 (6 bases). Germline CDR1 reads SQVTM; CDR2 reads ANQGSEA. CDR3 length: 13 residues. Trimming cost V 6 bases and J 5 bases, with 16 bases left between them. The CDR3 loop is CSVAGQSGETQYF. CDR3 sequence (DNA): TGCAGCGTCGCTGGACAGTCCGGGGAGACCCAGTACTTC.

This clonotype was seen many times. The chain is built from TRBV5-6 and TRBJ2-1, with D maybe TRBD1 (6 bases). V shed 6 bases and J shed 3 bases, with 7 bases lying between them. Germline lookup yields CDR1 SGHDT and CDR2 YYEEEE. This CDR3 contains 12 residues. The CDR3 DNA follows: TGTGCCAGCACCAGGGGCTACAATGAGCAGTTCTTC. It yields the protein CASTRGYNEQFF.

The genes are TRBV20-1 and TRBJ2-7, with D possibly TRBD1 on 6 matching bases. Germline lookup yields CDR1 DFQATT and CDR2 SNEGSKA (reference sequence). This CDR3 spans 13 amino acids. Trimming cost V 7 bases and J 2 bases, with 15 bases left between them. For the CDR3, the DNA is TGCAGTGTGGGGGCCACAGGGACCTACGAGCAGTACTTC. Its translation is CSVGATGTYEQYF.

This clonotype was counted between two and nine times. DNA for the CDR3: TGTGCCAGCAGCGTAGGACGCCCCGGCGATGAGCAGTTCTTC. It translates to CASSVGRPGDEQFF. This sequence joins TRBV9 and TRBJ2-1; D remains unclear. Trimming stripped 0 bases from V and 8 bases from J, with 12 bases between. The CDR3 spans 14 residues. Germline loops: CDR1 SGDLS, CDR2 YYNGEE. The whole variable domain, filled in from reference TRBV9 and TRBJ2-1, reads DSGVTQTPKHLITATGQRVTLRCSPRSGDLSVYWYQQSLDQGLQFLIQYYNGEERAKGNILERFSAQQFPDLHSELNLSSLELGDSALYFCASSVGRPGDEQFFGPGTRLTVL.